This TCR beta chain derives from a study of beta chain features in type 1 diabetes. Reverse transcribing all isolated RNA meant expressed TCRB transcripts were sequenced. An average of approximately 4 million reads was obtained for naive, central memory and regulatory T cell samples. Repertoires were generated with immunoSEQ multiplex PCR, while TCRdb's copy carries only in-frame clones and drops some. The table lists 850,000 to 900,000 clones, around a sixth of them singletons. Overall study findings and caveats: PCR might pick shorter templates more often, in the same way for patients and controls. The influence of HLA type on TCRB rearrangement stayed undetermined.

With regard to this clone: The antigen is not known.

The CDR3 consists of 16 residues. The ends lost 5 bases at V and 5 bases at J; junction bases unmatched: 10. Germline V lookup: CDR1 SGHAT, CDR2 FQNNGV. The chain combines TRBV11-2 with TRBJ2-5; 11 bases are a match to TRBD2. Sequences were obtained from naive CD4+ T cells from blood. This TCR was sampled from a woman aged 18-29 years in good health. As DNA, the CDR3 is TGTGCCAGCAGCCAAACTAGCGGGAGCTTCATGGAGACCCAGTACTTC. Translating it yields CASSQTSGSFMETQYF. Based on the CDR3 plus reference TRBV11-2 and TRBJ2-5, the full variable domain is EAGVAQSPRYKIIEKRQSVAFWCNPISGHATLYWYQQILGQGPKLLIQFQNNGVVDDSQLPKDRFSAERLKGVDSTLKIQPAKLEDSAVYLCASSQTSGSFMETQYFGPGTRLLVL.